This is a list of T cell receptor beta chains from one sample in a study of cytomegalovirus exposure and HLA in healthy donors. Method: immunoSEQ multiplex PCR; TCRdb's copy keeps in-frame clones and lacks some. The sample has 100,000 to 150,000 clones, approximately 80% seen once. The sample comprised PBMCs. The receptors stem from a man aged 45-65 years in good health and CMV-seronegative. CDR3s include the opening cysteine and the closing phenylalanine or tryptophan. A D gene is named only where the DNA matches it firmly.

CDR3,V,length,D,J
CASSVARQGDSETQYF,TRBV9,16,TRBD1,TRBJ2-5
CASSLQAGNEQFF,TRBV7-3,13,-,TRBJ2-1
CASSPTQGTNEKLFF,TRBV6-1,15,-,TRBJ1-4
CASSPDMRNEQFF,TRBV7-2,13,-,TRBJ2-1
CATSRARSQETQYF,TRBV15,14,-,TRBJ2-5
CASSPKASTRTDTQYF,TRBV7-9,16,-,TRBJ2-3
CASSPTSGGARGTDTQYF,TRBV5-4,18,TRBD2,TRBJ2-3
CASSATRGEVYEQYF,TRBV7-6,15,TRBD2,TRBJ2-7
CASGWDKPGELFF,TRBV27,13,-,TRBJ2-2
CASAPPRAYEQYF,TRBV28,13,-,TRBJ2-7
CASSLDAELAGNTIYF,TRBV5-1,16,-,TRBJ1-3
CASTREVRETQYF,TRBV2,13,-,TRBJ2-5
CASSTGQDTEAFF,TRBV6-5,13,TRBD1,TRBJ1-1
CASTEGQGYYEQYF,TRBV2,14,TRBD1,TRBJ2-7
CASSSVSGTNEKLFF,TRBV28,15,-,TRBJ1-4
CASSPERDPSYEQYF,TRBV4-3,15,TRBD2,TRBJ2-7
CASSLHQDANTEAFF,TRBV13,15,-,TRBJ1-1
CSTPSGGAGNTQYF,TRBV29-1,14,TRBD2,TRBJ2-3
CSVVRLANYGYTF,TRBV29-1,13,-,TRBJ1-2
CASSLVAAHNSPLHF,TRBV7-6,15,-,TRBJ1-6
CARSVPVVSLAKNIQYF,TRBV5-3,17,-,TRBJ2-4
CAISVAQGHATEAFF,TRBV10-3,15,-,TRBJ1-1
CASSTRGRSSSGVPYEQYF,TRBV7-2,19,TRBD2,TRBJ2-7
CASSIDRANTGELFF,TRBV6-5,15,TRBD1,TRBJ2-2
CASPDRGETETQYF,TRBV10-1,14,TRBD1,TRBJ2-5
CASSQSLASSYNEQFF,TRBV14,16,-,TRBJ2-1
CASSRTGEEQYF,TRBV6-5,12,TRBD1,TRBJ2-7
CASSYRDRWTNTEAFF,TRBV28,16,TRBD1,TRBJ1-1
CASSPRGDTRGEQYF,TRBV28,15,-,TRBJ2-7
CASSQGQNTGELFF,TRBV5-1,14,-,TRBJ2-2
CATSEGAVVATNEKLFF,TRBV15,17,TRBD1,TRBJ1-4
CAWSPGTSGGLYNEQFF,TRBV30,17,TRBD2,TRBJ2-1
CASSQDGTSTDTQYF,TRBV5-5,15,-,TRBJ2-3